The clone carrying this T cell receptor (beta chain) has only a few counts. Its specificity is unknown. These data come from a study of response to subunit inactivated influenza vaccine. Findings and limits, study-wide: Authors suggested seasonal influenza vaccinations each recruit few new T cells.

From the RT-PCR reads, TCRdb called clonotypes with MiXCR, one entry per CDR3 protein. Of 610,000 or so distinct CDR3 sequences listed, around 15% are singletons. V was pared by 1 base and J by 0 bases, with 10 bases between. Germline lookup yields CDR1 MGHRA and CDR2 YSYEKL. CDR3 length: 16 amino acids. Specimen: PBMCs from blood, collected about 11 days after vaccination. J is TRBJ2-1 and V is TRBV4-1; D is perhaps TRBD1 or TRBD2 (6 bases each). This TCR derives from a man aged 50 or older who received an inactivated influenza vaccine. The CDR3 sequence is CASSQVGGHSYNEQFF. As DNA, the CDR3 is TGCGCCAGCAGCCAAGTAGGGGGGCACTCCTACAATGAGCAGTTCTTC.